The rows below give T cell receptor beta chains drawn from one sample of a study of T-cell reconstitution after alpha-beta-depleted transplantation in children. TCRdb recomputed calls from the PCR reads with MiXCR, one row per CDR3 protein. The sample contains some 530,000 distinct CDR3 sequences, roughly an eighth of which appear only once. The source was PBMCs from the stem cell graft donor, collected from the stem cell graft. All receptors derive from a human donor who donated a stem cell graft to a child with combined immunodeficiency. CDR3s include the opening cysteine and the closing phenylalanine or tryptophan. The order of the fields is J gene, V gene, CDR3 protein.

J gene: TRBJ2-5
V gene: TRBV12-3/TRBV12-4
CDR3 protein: CASSSGGTHSFQETQYF

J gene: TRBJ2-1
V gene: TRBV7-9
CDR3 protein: CASSTIAGGPSNEQFF

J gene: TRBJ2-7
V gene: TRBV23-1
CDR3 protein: CASSQGGEQEDSYEQYF

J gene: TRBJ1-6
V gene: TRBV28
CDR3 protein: CASSMTGDNSPLHF

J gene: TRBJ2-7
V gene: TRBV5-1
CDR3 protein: CASSPDDRDSYEQYF

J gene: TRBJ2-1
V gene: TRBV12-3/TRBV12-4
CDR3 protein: CASSPQLGTGSHNEQFF

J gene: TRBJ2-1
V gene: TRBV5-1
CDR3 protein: CASSTFFNNEQFF

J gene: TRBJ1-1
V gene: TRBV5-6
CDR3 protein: CASSSPMDRNTEAFF

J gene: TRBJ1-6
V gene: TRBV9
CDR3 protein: CASSPGGSYNSPLHF

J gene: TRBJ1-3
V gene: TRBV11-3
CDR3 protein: CASSLIVGAGNTIYF

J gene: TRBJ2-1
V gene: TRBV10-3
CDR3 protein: CAISESRLRAGGSEQFF

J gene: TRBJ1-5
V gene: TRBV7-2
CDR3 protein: CASSPGQGSQPQHF

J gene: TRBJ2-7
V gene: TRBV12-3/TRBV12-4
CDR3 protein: CASSLQSPSYEQYF

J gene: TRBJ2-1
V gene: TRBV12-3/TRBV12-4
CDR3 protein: CACDTGTTLWNEQFF

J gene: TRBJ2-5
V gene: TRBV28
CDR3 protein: CASSLTGTVSETQYF

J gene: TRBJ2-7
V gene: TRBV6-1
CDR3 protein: CASSGTSGRQYF